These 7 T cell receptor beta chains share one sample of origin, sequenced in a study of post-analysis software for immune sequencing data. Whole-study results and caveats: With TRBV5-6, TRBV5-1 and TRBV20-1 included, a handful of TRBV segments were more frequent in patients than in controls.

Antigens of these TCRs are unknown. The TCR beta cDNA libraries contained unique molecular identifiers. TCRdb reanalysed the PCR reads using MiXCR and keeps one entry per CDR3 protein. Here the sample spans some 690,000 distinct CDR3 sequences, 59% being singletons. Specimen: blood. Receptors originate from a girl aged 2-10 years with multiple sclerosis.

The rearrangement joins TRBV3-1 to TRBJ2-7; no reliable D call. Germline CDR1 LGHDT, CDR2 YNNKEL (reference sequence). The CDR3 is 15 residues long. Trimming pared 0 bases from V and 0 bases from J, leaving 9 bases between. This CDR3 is CASSQDPLSSYEQYF. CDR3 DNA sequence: TGTGCCAGCAGCCAAGATCCCTTAAGCTCCTACGAGCAGTACTTC.

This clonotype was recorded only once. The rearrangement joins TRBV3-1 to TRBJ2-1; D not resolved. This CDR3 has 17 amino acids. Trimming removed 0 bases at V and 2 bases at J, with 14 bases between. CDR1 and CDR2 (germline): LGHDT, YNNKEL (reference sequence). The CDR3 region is CASSQDAAGRPYNEQFF. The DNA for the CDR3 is TGTGCCAGCAGCCAAGATGCGGCAGGCCGGCCCTACAATGAGCAGTTCTTC.

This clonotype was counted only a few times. The CDR3 loop is CASSLRLVQRGHEQYF. The CDR3 bases are TGTGCCAGCAGCTTGAGGCTGGTCCAAAGGGGCCACGAGCAGTACTTC. V is TRBV5-6 and J is TRBJ2-7; a weak D match, TRBD1 (5 bases). Trimming removed 1 base at V and 5 bases at J, with 19 bases between. CDR1 SGHDT and CDR2 YYEEEE come from the germline V gene. This CDR3 comprises 16 residues.

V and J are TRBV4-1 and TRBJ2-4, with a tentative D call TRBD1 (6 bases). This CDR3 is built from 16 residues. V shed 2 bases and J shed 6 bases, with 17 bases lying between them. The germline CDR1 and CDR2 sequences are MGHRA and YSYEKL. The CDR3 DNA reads TGCGCCAGCAGCCAACCCGGGCGGACAGTGGGAAACATTCAGTACTTC. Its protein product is CASSQPGRTVGNIQYF.

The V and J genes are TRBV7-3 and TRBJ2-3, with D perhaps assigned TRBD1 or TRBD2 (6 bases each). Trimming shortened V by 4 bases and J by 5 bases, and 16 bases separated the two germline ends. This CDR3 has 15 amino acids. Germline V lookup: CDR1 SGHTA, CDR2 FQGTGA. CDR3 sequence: CASSSVGGGRDTQYF. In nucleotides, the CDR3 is TGTGCCAGCAGCTCGGTCGGAGGGGGGCGAGATACGCAGTATTTT.

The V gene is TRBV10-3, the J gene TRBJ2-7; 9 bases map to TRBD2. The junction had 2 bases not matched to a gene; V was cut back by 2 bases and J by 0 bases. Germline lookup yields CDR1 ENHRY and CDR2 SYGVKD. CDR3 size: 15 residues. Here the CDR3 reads CAISEASGTSYEQYF. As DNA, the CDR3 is TGTGCCATCAGTGAGGCTAGCGGGACCTCCTACGAGCAGTACTTC.

The CDR3 DNA reads TGTGCCAGCAGCCAACGGGGTGGACTATCGTCTGGGGCCAACGTCCTGACTTTC. Translation: CASSQRGGLSSGANVLTF. The rearrangement joins TRBV4-2 to TRBJ2-6; maybe TRBD2 (6 bases). V lost 2 bases and J 1 base, leaving 15 bases between the germline ends. Germline-derived CDR1 and CDR2 are LGHNA and YNFKEQ. The length of the CDR3 is 18 residues.